The clone carrying this T cell receptor beta chain has only a few counts. Its target is not known. This entry comes from a study of chemoradiotherapy in HPV16-positive cancers. Points from the study as a whole: Candidate HPV-specific clones and E7-related TCR motifs grew in tumor during treatment.

Sequencing used immunoSEQ multiplex PCR; TCRdb keeps in-frame clones, though not all of them. The sample lists tens of thousands of clones, roughly 90% occurring once. There are 14 residues in the CDR3. The V gene's germline CDR1 is MNHNS and CDR2 SASEGT. Trimming removed 7 bases from V and 4 bases from J; junction bases left unmatched: 8. The chain uses TRBV6-1 and TRBJ1-1; the match to TRBD1 covers 8 bases. The TCR sequence derives from a human donor with HPV-associated anogenital cancer. The sample consisted of blood, taken from a patient who underwent chemoradiotherapy. DNA of the CDR3: TGTGCCAGCACCAAGACAGGGGCTAGCACTGAAGCTTTCTTT. Translated: CASTKTGASTEAFF.